The present entry profiles one T cell receptor (beta chain) with its context. Its target is not known. Produced via immunoSEQ multiplex PCR; TCRdb's table is partial and in-frame only. The sample consists of 60,000 to 65,000 clones, 90% to 96% of them appearing once. The entry originates in a study of brain T cells in children with intractable seizures. Study-level points and caveats: Patients' HCMV serostatus was unknown; virus specificity rests on CDR3 similarity alone.

CDR3 length: 14 residues. The germline V gene has CDR1 SGHAT and CDR2 FQNNGV. Trimming removed 0 bases at V and 9 bases at J, with 12 bases between. Only cases whose brain tissue showed the highest T cell transcript signatures were sequenced. Patients received at least one anti-epileptic drug before surgery. The starting material was peripheral blood, obtained at surgery. V is TRBV11-2 and J is TRBJ2-1, with a tentative D call TRBD1 (6 bases). This receptor was obtained from a boy under three years old with focal cortical dysplasia and intractable seizures. CDR3 protein: CASSLEGAFGEQFF. The CDR3 DNA reads as TGTGCCAGCAGCTTAGAGGGGGCCTTTGGTGAGCAGTTCTTC.